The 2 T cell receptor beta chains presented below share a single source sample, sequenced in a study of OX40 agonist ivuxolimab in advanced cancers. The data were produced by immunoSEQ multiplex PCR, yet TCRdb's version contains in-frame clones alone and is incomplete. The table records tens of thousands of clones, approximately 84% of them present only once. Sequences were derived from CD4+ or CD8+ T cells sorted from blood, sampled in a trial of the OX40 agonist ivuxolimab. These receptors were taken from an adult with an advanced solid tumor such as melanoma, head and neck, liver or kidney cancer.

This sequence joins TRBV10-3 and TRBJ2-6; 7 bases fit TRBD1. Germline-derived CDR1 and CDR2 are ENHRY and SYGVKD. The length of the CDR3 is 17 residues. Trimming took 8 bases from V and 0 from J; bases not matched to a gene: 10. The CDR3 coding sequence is TGTGCCATCGCTTCAGGGGGACAGTTCTCTGGGGCCAACGTCCTGACTTTC. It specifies CAIASGGQFSGANVLTF.

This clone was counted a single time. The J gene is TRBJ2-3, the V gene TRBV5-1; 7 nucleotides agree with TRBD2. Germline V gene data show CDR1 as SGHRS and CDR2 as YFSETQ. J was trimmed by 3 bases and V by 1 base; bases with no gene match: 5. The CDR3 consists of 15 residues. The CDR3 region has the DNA TGCGCCAGCAGCTTGCGGGGGGTGATGACAGATACGCAGTATTTT. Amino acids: CASSLRGVMTDTQYF.